The 27 T cell receptor beta chains given below trace back to one sample, sequenced in a study of shared clonotypes between healthy human individuals. The repertoire was sequenced with immunoSEQ multiplex PCR; TCRdb's copy has only in-frame clones and lacks some. The data contain millions of clones, just over 90% of them singletons. Sequenced material: naive CD4+ T cells from PBMCs. Subset reported: CD45RA+ positively selected. These receptor sequences come from a young man in good health. Some clones in this sample may be carry-over from other donors' samples.

This clone was detected once. This sequence joins TRBV19 and TRBJ2-1; D may be TRBD2 (6 bases). CDR3 length equals 14 residues. V was pared by 6 bases and J by 0 bases, with 9 bases between. Germline V CDR1 and CDR2: LNHDA, SQIVND (reference sequence). The CDR3, as DNA: TGTGCCAGTAGCTGGGGAGGCTCCTACAATGAGCAGTTCTTC. It translates to CASSWGGSYNEQFF.

This chain uses TRBV29-1 with TRBJ2-5, with a tentative D call TRBD2 (5 bases). The CDR3 loop spans 12 amino acids. Germline values: CDR1 SQVTM, CDR2 ANQGSEA. The CDR3 DNA reads as TGCCTTGCCGGGAACAGTCCAGAGACCCAGTACTTC. It encodes CLAGNSPETQYF.

The CDR3 nucleotides read TGTGCCAGCTCACTGTTGGGACTCTACGATCCCCGTGCGCAGTATTTT. Its protein is CASSLLGLYDPRAQYF. The chain joins TRBV18 to TRBJ2-3; D is possibly TRBD2 (6 bases). V lost 4 bases and J lost 10, with 24 bases in between. This CDR3 contains 16 residues. The germline V gene has CDR1 KGHSH and CDR2 LQKENI.

The chain carries TRBV9 and TRBJ1-2; TRBD1 might be the D (5 bases). Germline-derived CDR1 and CDR2 are SGDLS and YYNGEE. Trimming left V 0 bases short and J 8 bases short, with 23 bases between. The CDR3 runs to 17 residues. The CDR3 coding sequence is TGTGCCAGCAGCGTAGCACTGACAGCATCGCAGGGAGGCGGCTACACCTTC. It yields the protein CASSVALTASQGGGYTF.

This clone appeared a single time. The genes are TRBV28 and TRBJ1-2; D is unclear. Trimming took off 5 bases at V and 2 bases at J, with 12 bases between the two ends. Germline V gene data show CDR1 as MDHEN and CDR2 as SYDVKM. This CDR3 has 14 amino acids. CDR3 nucleotides: TGTGCCAGCAGTACGACGACGCAAAACTATGGCTACACCTTC. This codes for CASSTTTQNYGYTF.

The J gene is TRBJ2-7, the V gene TRBV10-2; D possibly corresponds to TRBD1 (5 bases). Trimming left V 7 bases short and J 4 bases short, with 20 bases between. The CDR3 has 15 residues. Looked up from germline, CDR1 is WSHSY and CDR2 is SAAADI. The CDR3 DNA reads as TGCGCCAGCAATATGTTAGCAGGGAAGAGGTACGAGCAGTACTTC. Amino acids: CASNMLAGKRYEQYF.

V is TRBV29-1 and J is TRBJ2-3, with 10 bases identical to TRBD2. Germline CDR1 is SQVTM and CDR2 is ANQGSEA. Trimming took 5 bases from V and 6 from J; bases not matched to a gene: 14. The CDR3 has 16 residues. The CDR3 region has the DNA TGCAGCGTTTACAGACCGGGACTAGCGACTACGGATACGCAGTATTTT. Its translation: CSVYRPGLATTDTQYF.

J is TRBJ1-3 and V is TRBV9; 7 bases are a match to TRBD1. CDR3 length: 18 residues. Germline CDR1 SGDLS, CDR2 YYNGEE. Trimming removed 3 bases from V and 0 bases from J; junction bases left unmatched: 12. CDR3 sequence (DNA): TGTGCCAGCAGCGCCGGCGTGGGACAGCTGATCTCTGGAAACACCATATATTTT. Translating it yields CASSAGVGQLISGNTIYF.

The chain carries TRBV18 and TRBJ2-7, with no clear D. Trimming shortened V by 2 bases and J by 7 bases, and 12 bases separated the two germline ends. The CDR3 covers 13 residues. Germline assignment: CDR1 KGHSH and CDR2 LQKENI. The CDR3 nucleotides read TGTGCCAGCTCACCAACGCTAGATCGGGAGCAGTACTTC. Amino acids: CASSPTLDREQYF. Combining the CDR3 with reference TRBV18 and TRBJ2-7 gives the whole variable domain NAGVMQNPRHLVRRRGQEARLRCSPMKGHSHVYWYRQLPEEGLKFMVYLQKENIIDESGMPKERFSAEFPKEGPSILRIQQVVRGDSAAYFCASSPTLDREQYFGPGTRLTVT.

This clone was observed a few times. This rearrangement joins TRBV19 to TRBJ1-2, with unresolved D. V was clipped by 1 base and J by 8 bases, with 11 bases between them. Germline-derived CDR1 and CDR2 are LNHDA and SQIVND (reference sequence). CDR3 size: 13 residues. This CDR3 reads CASSIAVQRGYTF. In DNA, the CDR3 is TGTGCCAGTAGTATAGCCGTACAGCGGGGCTACACCTTC.

This chain uses TRBV4-2 with TRBJ2-7; tentative D call: TRBD2 (6 bases). This CDR3 is 15 amino acids long. The V end was cut by 1 base, the J end by 5 bases, with 15 bases between. The germline V gene encodes CDR1 LGHNA and CDR2 YNFKEQ. CDR3 sequence reads: CASSQVAAGSHEQYF. CDR3 in DNA: TGTGCCAGCAGCCAAGTTGCTGCCGGGAGCCACGAGCAGTACTTC.

The chain carries TRBV4-1 and TRBJ2-7, with D unclear. Germline V CDR1 and CDR2: MGHRA, YSYEKL. Trimming removed 3 bases at V and 0 bases at J, with 12 bases between. The CDR3 runs to 15 residues. The CDR3 region has the DNA TGCGCCAGCAGCCAGGGAAACACGGTCTCCTACGAGCAGTACTTC. Protein product: CASSQGNTVSYEQYF.

This chain links TRBV30 with TRBJ1-4, with TRBD1 as a possible D gene (5 bases). CDR1 is GTSNPN and CDR2 is SVGIG in the germline V gene (reference sequence). The CDR3 runs 16 residues. V was pared by 1 base and J by 0 bases, with 12 bases between. CDR3 DNA sequence: TGTGCCTGGAGTGAGACAGCTTCTGCAACTAATGAAAAACTGTTTTTT. Residues: CAWSETASATNEKLFF.

The CDR3 nucleotides read TGTGCCAGCAGGAGAGTACGGACAGGGTATACCGGGGAGCTGTTTTTT. As protein: CASRRVRTGYTGELFF. J is TRBJ2-2 and V is TRBV28; 8 nucleotides agree with TRBD1. The CDR3 contains 16 residues. In germline, CDR1 is MDHEN, CDR2 SYDVKM. V lost 6 bases and J lost 5; bases outside the gene matches: 11.

The CDR3, as DNA: TGTGCCAGCAGCCCGACAGCTAACACTGAAGCTTTCTTT. Its protein product is CASSPTANTEAFF. J is TRBJ1-1 and V is TRBV7-9, with D possibly being TRBD1 (5 bases). CDR3 length: 13 residues. Trimming took off 5 bases at V and 2 bases at J, with 9 bases between the two ends. CDR1 is SEHNR, CDR2 FQNEAQ, per germline (reference sequence).

The chain links TRBV9 to TRBJ2-1, with D perhaps TRBD2 (5 bases). Trimming took 5 bases from V and 10 from J, leaving 19 bases between them. Germline lookup yields CDR1 SGDLS and CDR2 YYNGEE. This CDR3 has 14 amino acids. The CDR3 DNA reads TGTGCCAGCAGAAGAGGGCCCCTACCCGCGGAGCAGTTCTTC. Translation: CASRRGPLPAEQFF.

The J gene is TRBJ1-2, the V gene TRBV27, with TRBD1 matching 12 bases. The V segment lost 5 bases and the J segment 2 bases; nucleotides outside the gene matches: 9. The CDR3 extends over 17 amino acids. Germline V CDR1 and CDR2: MNHEY, SMNVEV (reference sequence). The DNA for the CDR3 is TGTGCCAGCAGTAAAGGGACAGGGGGCGTTGGGAACTATGGCTACACCTTC. This gives the protein CASSKGTGGVGNYGYTF.

This clone was found once. The CDR3 nucleotides read TGCGCCAGCAGTGAGGGGGGCGCGGTCAGTCAGACCCAGTACTTC. It encodes CASSEGGAVSQTQYF. The chain has TRBV10-1 and TRBJ2-5; D is possibly TRBD1 (6 bases). CDR3 length: 15 amino acids. V was trimmed by 2 bases and J by 6 bases, leaving 16 bases between them. CDR1 and CDR2 from the germline V gene are WNHNN and SYGVQD (reference sequence).

This chain uses TRBV5-4 with TRBJ2-3; the D is unclear. Germline V CDR1 and CDR2: SGHNT, YYREEE (reference sequence). The V gene lost 1 base and the J gene lost 2 bases, with 11 bases spanning the gap. The CDR3 covers 15 residues. CDR3 sequence (DNA): TGTGCCAGCAGCTTGAATGGTAGATACACAGATACGCAGTATTTT. Amino acids: CASSLNGRYTDTQYF. The full variable domain, completed using reference TRBV5-4 and TRBJ2-3, is ETGVTQSPTHLIKTRGQQVTLRCSSQSGHNTVSWYQQALGQGPQFIFQYYREEENGRGNFPPRFSGLQFPNYSSELNVNALELDDSALYLCASSLNGRYTDTQYFGPGTRLTVL.

The genes are TRBV6-6 and TRBJ2-3, with 12 positions matching TRBD2. The germline V gene has CDR1 MNHNY and CDR2 SVGAGI (reference sequence). The V segment lost 4 bases and the J segment 5 bases; nucleotides outside the gene matches: 1. The CDR3 loop spans 14 amino acids. CDR3 residues: CASSLGLAGDTQYF. CDR3 nucleotides: TGTGCCAGCAGTTTGGGACTAGCGGGAGATACGCAGTATTTT.

The chain carries TRBV11-2 and TRBJ2-7, with a possible D match to TRBD1 (6 bases). CDR3 length equals 15 residues. V shed 2 bases and J shed 6 bases, with 17 bases lying between them. CDR1 is SGHAT and CDR2 is FQNNGV in the germline V gene. CDR3: CASSLIRGQVSEQYF. CDR3 nucleotides: TGTGCCAGCAGCTTAATCAGGGGACAAGTGAGCGAGCAGTACTTC.

J is TRBJ1-5 and V is TRBV28, with D perhaps matching TRBD1 (6 bases). This CDR3 spans 16 amino acids. CDR1 is MDHEN and CDR2 is SYDVKM in the germline V gene. Trimming removed 4 bases from V and 2 bases from J, with 15 bases in between. CDR3 coding DNA: TGTGCCAGCAGTTATGCTGCAGGGGCCGGCAATCAGCCCCAGCATTTT. It yields the protein CASSYAAGAGNQPQHF.

CDR3 sequence reads: CASSFSYGQYNEQFF. In DNA form, the CDR3 reads TGTGCCAGCAGCTTTTCCTACGGACAGTACAATGAGCAGTTCTTC. The V and J genes are TRBV7-9 and TRBJ2-1, with D tentatively TRBD1 (6 bases). In germline, CDR1 is SEHNR, CDR2 FQNEAQ (reference sequence). This CDR3 is built from 15 residues. The V and J ends lost 3 bases and 4 bases respectively, with 13 bases between them.

This chain connects TRBV19 to TRBJ2-7; 7 positions agree with TRBD1. CDR1 and CDR2 (germline): LNHDA, SQIVND (reference sequence). Unmatched junction bases numbered 5, after V lost 4 bases and J lost 2 bases. CDR3 size: 14 residues. The CDR3: CASSTTGLPYEQYF. CDR3 in DNA: TGTGCCAGTAGTACGACAGGGCTTCCCTACGAGCAGTACTTC.

The V call is TRBV7-6, the J call TRBJ1-5, with 8 bases that match TRBD1. CDR1 and CDR2 (germline): SGHVS, FNYEAQ. The CDR3 totals 14 residues. Trimming at V came to 5 bases and at J to 4 bases, leaving 4 bases not matched to a gene. This CDR3 reads CASSRTGLNQPQHF. DNA for the CDR3: TGTGCCAGCAGCCGGACAGGGCTTAATCAGCCCCAGCATTTT.

This rearrangement joins TRBV6-1 to TRBJ1-2; D not certain. The CDR3 is 15 residues long. V was shortened by 6 bases and J by 6 bases, with 20 bases between the two germline ends. Germline values: CDR1 MNHNS, CDR2 SASEGT. CDR3 nucleotides: TGTGCCAGCAGCGTGCGGAGGATAGAACTAAATGGCTACACCTTC. It specifies CASSVRRIELNGYTF.

In the case of this clone: The same CDR3 arises from other DNA sequences in this sample as well. J is TRBJ1-1 and V is TRBV5-1; the D is unclear. This CDR3 contains 14 residues. Between the trimmed V and J ends, which lost 2 bases and 1 base, there was a span of 9 bases. Germline loops: CDR1 SGHRS, CDR2 YFSETQ. As DNA, the CDR3 is TGCGCCAGCAGCTTTTCGACGGGGAACACTGAAGCTTTCTTT. The encoded protein is CASSFSTGNTEAFF. Supplemented by reference TRBV5-1 and TRBJ1-1, the full variable domain reads KAGVTQTPRYLIKTRGQQVTLSCSPISGHRSVSWYQQTPGQGLQFLFEYFSETQRNKGNFPGRFSGRQFSNSRSEMNVSTLELGDSALYLCASSFSTGNTEAFFGQGTRLTVV.